The sample holds many counts of the clone carrying this T cell receptor (beta chain). TCRdb fed the RT-PCR reads into MiXCR, producing one record per CDR3 protein. Of about 680,000 distinct CDR3 sequences in the sample, approximately 15% were seen once. J lost 4 bases, V lost 4 bases, and 16 bases had no gene match. The CDR3 is 17 amino acids. In germline, CDR1 is SGHRS, CDR2 YFSETQ. J is TRBJ1-2 and V is TRBV5-1, with TRBD1 matching over 7 bases. This clonotype was obtained from a female donor in good health, serving as a healthy control. The sequencing input was memory CD4+ T cells from blood. Written as DNA, the CDR3 is TGCGCCAGCAGCGGCCATACAGGGGCGAATGGCGGCTATGGCTACACCTTC. It specifies CASSGHTGANGGYGYTF.